This T cell receptor (beta chain) stems from a study of blood T cell repertoires in COVID-19 (dated by TCRdb to the early 2020s). With regard to the full study: Collaborator samples came from the United States, Italy and Spain and covered acute and convalescent phases of COVID-19. The repertoires were released in a freely available public database intended as a resource for research on the immune response to SARS-CoV-2. The prospective study material was composed of cDNA or gDNA derived from T cells, B-cell-depleted T cells, or PBMCs. HLA class I and class II types, where available, came from metadata supplied by the sample provider rather than from assay-based typing. The dataset comprised deeply sampled blood TCRbeta repertoires from subjects exposed to, actively infected with, or recovered from COVID-19. A de-identified subject ID, COVID-19 status, age in years and sex were almost always included in the sample metadata. Samples came from the ongoing ImmuneRACE study (first 160 participants) plus 1,254 subjects from 6 global collaborators. Study-wide conclusions, independent of this receptor: How much clinical and demographic metadata was included differed by source and by participant, and the metadata was provided uncurated.

TCRbeta CDR3 regions were amplified from genomic DNA by means of the immunoSEQ Assay, a bias-controlled multiplex PCR. The authors processed their data as follows. The number of nucleated cells in each sample was estimated from the amplification of reference gene primers within the assay. To quantify the absolute abundance of each unique TCRbeta CDR3 rearrangement, sequence reads were collapsed and filtered. For each sample, productive Simpson clonality was calculated as the square root of Simpson's diversity index over productive rearrangements. The clones in this table, taken by TCRdb from immuneACCESS, are in-frame only. Not every clone is retained; where verified, under half of the shortfall comes from an unresolved V gene, and the cause of the rest is unknown. V, J and clone size reflect that table, while D and trimming were determined from the DNA. Present in this sample are roughly 190,000 clones, around 84% of which were seen just once. The ten biggest clones cover approximately 14% of the sample.

Via the germline V gene, CDR1 is MNHEY and CDR2 SVGEGT. Compared with germline, V lacks 2 bases and J lacks 5 bases; bases without a gene match: 11. Counted from cysteine to phenylalanine, this CDR3 has 18 amino acids. Only the CDR3 portion is preserved as DNA: 54 bases, with reading frame beginning at the first base. Each collaborating institution followed its own protocols to collect whole blood in K2EDTA tubes. For TCRbeta analysis, collaborators shipped samples as frozen whole blood, isolated PBMCs, or DNA extracted from either of those sample types. This clone appeared once. Its cognate antigen has yet to be identified. The sample holds no much larger clone one base away, and base qualities are not on file.

What was sequenced was peripheral blood. The chain is encoded by TRBV6-2 or TRBV6-3 joined to TRBJ2-2, with 10 middle bases fitting TRBD1. This receptor was identified in a man aged 25 to 45 with active or convalescent COVID-19. The DNA reads TGTGCCAGCAGTTACCTTCCCGGGACAGGGGTGAGGACCGGGGAGCTGTTTTTT. It codes for CASSYLPGTGVRTGELFF.